This T cell receptor beta chain was recovered during a study of T cell responses to AZD1222 COVID-19 vaccine. This clone appeared a single time. Its antigen remains unidentified. There are 14 residues in the CDR3. Deletions cut 3 bases from V and 0 bases from J, with 8 bases between. The V gene's germline CDR1 is LNHDA and CDR2 SQIVND (reference sequence). Some clones are missing from TCRdb's copy, which holds only in-frame ones; the method was immunoSEQ multiplex PCR. There are about 180,000 clones in the sample; approximately 90% occur only once, and more than 4% lies in the top ten. Study results and limitations: The donors showed a predominance of white British ancestry and of females, with possible underestimation of clonal diversity.

The origin of this receptor is an adult who received the MenACWY meningococcal vaccine as a control. Material: peripheral blood, obtained 28 days after the second dose of the MenACWY control vaccine. The genes are TRBV19 and TRBJ1-1; D gene ambiguous. CDR3 sequence reads: CASSIDGMNTEAFF. The CDR3 nucleotides read TGTGCCAGTAGTATCGACGGAATGAACACTGAAGCTTTCTTT.